Presented here are 5 T cell receptor beta chains from one specimen sequenced in a study of CD8 T cells in ankylosing spondylitis. TCRdb called the 5' RACE reads again in MiXCR, with one record for every CDR3 protein. The repertoire holds approximately 220,000 distinct CDR3 sequences, with around 24% as singletons. Sequenced input: blood, either unsorted or a sorted T cell fraction (not recorded which). The source is a male donor with ankylosing spondylitis or in good health (not recorded which).

This clonotype was observed once. The chain is built from TRBV19 and TRBJ1-2; tentative D call: TRBD1 (5 bases). The V gene's germline CDR1 is LNHDA and CDR2 SQIVND (reference sequence). Trimming took off 5 bases at V and 3 bases at J, with 10 bases between the two ends. The CDR3 is 13 amino acids. The CDR3 DNA reads TGTGCCAGTAGTCCCGGGACGGACTATGGCTACACCTTC. It specifies CASSPGTDYGYTF.

This clonotype was recorded at least ten times. The CDR3 reads CASSQAWGLAGDEQYF. CDR3 nucleotides: TGTGCCAGCAGCCAAGCATGGGGACTAGCGGGAGACGAGCAGTACTTC. The chain combines TRBV3-1 with TRBJ2-7; the match to TRBD2 covers 14 bases. CDR1 LGHDT and CDR2 YNNKEL come from the germline V gene (reference sequence). The V segment lost 1 base and the J segment 5 bases; nucleotides outside the gene matches: 4. The CDR3 runs to 16 residues.

This clonotype was recorded many times. This sequence joins TRBV7-3 and TRBJ2-4; D is possibly TRBD1 (5 bases). Trimming stripped 5 bases from V and 8 bases from J, with 22 bases between. The length of the CDR3 is 16 residues. CDR1 and CDR2 from the germline V gene are SGHTA and FQGTGA. CDR3 DNA sequence: TGTGCCAGCAGCCCCTTCCCAGGGTCTATGAAGGACATTCAGTACTTC. Translating gives CASSPFPGSMKDIQYF.

This chain connects TRBV20-1 to TRBJ1-5; TRBD1 agrees at 7 bases. Germline V gene sequence: CDR1 DFQATT, CDR2 SNEGSKA (reference sequence). This CDR3 comprises 15 residues. V lost 2 bases and J lost 2; bases outside the gene matches: 6. This CDR3 is CSARSQGVRNQPQHF. CDR3 DNA: TGCAGTGCTAGAAGCCAGGGGGTTCGCAATCAGCCCCAGCATTTT.

This clonotype was detected ten times or more. The genes are TRBV9 and TRBJ2-7; 8 positions agree with TRBD1. Per germline, CDR1 SGDLS and CDR2 YYNGEE. CDR3 length equals 14 residues. Trimming removed 4 bases from V and 0 bases from J; junction bases left unmatched: 3. The CDR3 loop is CASSKTGGSYEQYF. The CDR3 nucleotides read TGTGCCAGCAGCAAAACAGGGGGCTCCTACGAGCAGTACTTC.